This TCR beta chain was sequenced in a study of cytomegalovirus exposure and HLA in healthy donors. Study-wide results and caveats: In vitro experiments confirmed that three CMV-associated chains were specific for CMV antigens.

This clone has only a few counts. What it binds is not known. Researchers ran the PCR with 60 Vbeta and 13 Jbeta primers. Profiled with immunoSEQ multiplex PCR; TCRdb holds only in-frame clones, not every one. The repertoire holds more than 65,000 clones, with 74% as singletons. The trim removed 4 bases at V and 5 bases at J, leaving 7 bases unmatched. The CDR3 contains 13 residues. Germline assignment: CDR1 GTSNPN and CDR2 SVGIG (reference sequence). The source material was PBMCs. The chain employs TRBV30 and TRBJ1-1, with 7 nucleotides matching TRBD1. The source is a woman aged 60-75 years in good health and CMV-seropositive. CDR3: CAWKTGRSTEAFF. As DNA, the CDR3 is TGTGCCTGGAAGACAGGGAGAAGTACTGAAGCTTTCTTT.